The 30 T cell receptor beta chains below were found in one sample sequenced in a study of beta chain features in type 1 diabetes. Study-wide results and caveats: Among patients with Type 1 diabetes, TCRB CDR3s were moderately but significantly shorter in every one of the four CD4+ subsets.

These TCRs' antigens remain unknown. cDNA synthesis used the whole RNA isolate, giving expressed TCRB sequences. Produced via immunoSEQ multiplex PCR; TCRdb's table is partial and in-frame only. This sample yields about 270,000 clones, of which roughly an eighth are seen a single time; about 0.016% belongs to the top ten. The sequenced material came from naive CD4+ T cells from blood. The receptors shown here come from a man younger than 40 with type 1 diabetes.

This clone has only a few counts. J is TRBJ2-7 and V is TRBV6-5; possible D gene TRBD2, 6 bases. Germline lookup yields CDR1 MNHEY and CDR2 SVGAGI. V shed 2 bases and J shed 1 base, with 9 bases lying between them. The CDR3 spans 14 residues. The CDR3 loop is CASSYGDLSYEQYF. CDR3 nucleotide sequence: TGTGCCAGCAGTTACGGGGACTTATCCTACGAGCAGTACTTC.

This clone occurred a few times. The rearrangement uses TRBV5-6 and TRBJ2-6; 9 bases map to TRBD1. The germline V gene encodes CDR1 SGHDT and CDR2 YYEEEE. CDR3 length: 16 amino acids. V dropped 4 bases and J dropped 0; count of bases not matched to a gene: 2. CDR3 region: CASSVTGGSGANVLTF. The CDR3 region has the DNA TGTGCCAGCAGCGTGACAGGGGGCTCTGGGGCCAACGTCCTGACTTTC.

This clone was counted only a few times. The rearrangement links TRBV5-4 to TRBJ2-7; a possible D gene is TRBD2 (6 bases). V lost 4 bases and J 2 bases, leaving 13 bases between the germline ends. CDR1 SGHNT and CDR2 YYREEE come from the germline V gene (reference sequence). This CDR3 comprises 14 residues. CDR3 in amino acids: CASSPRLGPYEQYF. CDR3 coding DNA: TGTGCCAGCAGCCCTCGACTAGGACCCTACGAGCAGTACTTC.

This clone was counted only a few times. The chain joins TRBV11-1 to TRBJ1-5; 8 positions match TRBD1. J gave up 5 bases and V 3 bases, and 6 bases lay outside the gene matches. The germline V gene encodes CDR1 SGHAT and CDR2 FQDESV (reference sequence). This CDR3 comprises 15 residues. This CDR3 is CASSLRGTGDQPQHF. For the CDR3, the DNA is TGTGCCAGCAGCTTGAGGGGGACAGGAGATCAGCCCCAGCATTTT.

The rearrangement uses TRBV5-1 and TRBJ1-1; a possible D gene is TRBD1 (6 bases). V lost 4 bases and J 3 bases, leaving 7 bases between the germline ends. CDR1 and CDR2 from the germline V gene are SGHRS and YFSETQ. CDR3 length equals 12 residues. This CDR3 is CASSGQHTEAFF. CDR3 DNA sequence: TGCGCCAGCAGCGGACAGCACACTGAAGCTTTCTTT.

There are a few counts of this clone. The chain uses TRBV5-1 and TRBJ2-1, with TRBD2 matching 7 bases. This CDR3 has 16 residues. Germline values: CDR1 SGHRS, CDR2 YFSETQ. J lost 1 base, V lost 4 bases, and 8 bases had no gene match. Here the CDR3 reads CASSNPGLLSYNEQFF. CDR3 nucleotides: TGCGCCAGCAGCAACCCGGGACTACTATCCTACAATGAGCAGTTCTTC.

This chain links TRBV18 with TRBJ2-6; TRBD2 aligns across 12 bases. There are 18 residues in the CDR3. V lost 5 bases and J lost 0; bases outside the gene matches: 5. Germline CDR1 is KGHSH and CDR2 is LQKENI. The CDR3 DNA follows: TGTGCCAGCTCAGGACTAGCGGGAAAAACCTCTGGGGCCAACGTCCTGACTTTC. It specifies CASSGLAGKTSGANVLTF. The variable domain in full, with the rest retrieved from reference TRBV18 and TRBJ2-6, is NAGVMQNPRHLVRRRGQEARLRCSPMKGHSHVYWYRQLPEEGLKFMVYLQKENIIDESGMPKERFSAEFPKEGPSILRIQQVVRGDSAAYFCASSGLAGKTSGANVLTFGAGSRLTVL.

This clone was observed a handful of times. The rearrangement joins TRBV9 to TRBJ2-3, with 9 nucleotides matching TRBD1. V was clipped by 4 bases and J by 6 bases; unmatched bases: 9. The CDR3 length is 15 residues. The germline CDR1 and CDR2 sequences are SGDLS and YYNGEE. This CDR3 reads CASSHTGGAGDTQYF. The CDR3 region has the DNA TGTGCCAGCAGCCATACAGGGGGCGCAGGGGATACGCAGTATTTT.

The chain recombines TRBV30 with TRBJ2-1, with 7 bases matching TRBD1. Unmatched junction bases numbered 12, after V lost 0 bases and J lost 7 bases. The CDR3 is 16 amino acids. CDR1 GTSNPN and CDR2 SVGIG come from the germline V gene (reference sequence). CDR3 region: CAWSVRLGTVGNEQFF. Written as DNA, the CDR3 is TGTGCCTGGAGTGTACGGTTAGGGACAGTCGGAAATGAGCAGTTCTTC.

This sequence joins TRBV2 and TRBJ2-7; a possible D gene is TRBD2 (5 bases). This CDR3 contains 15 residues. V lost 4 bases, J lost 7 bases, and 20 bases lay in between. Germline V gene sequence: CDR1 SNHLY, CDR2 FYNNEI. CDR3 DNA sequence: TGTGCCAGCAGTGTTTCAGCGGCTCTCGCGAGGGAGCAGTACTTC. It specifies CASSVSAALAREQYF.

Only a few counts were recorded for this clone. V usage is TRBV19 and J usage is TRBJ1-1, with 7 bases identical to TRBD1. V was clipped by 5 bases and J by 0 bases; unmatched bases: 9. Germline V CDR1 and CDR2: LNHDA, SQIVND (reference sequence). CDR3 length: 16 residues. The CDR3 here is CASSPPRQGMNTEAFF. The CDR3 DNA follows: TGTGCCAGTAGTCCCCCTCGACAGGGAATGAACACTGAAGCTTTCTTT.

The J gene is TRBJ1-2, the V gene TRBV5-1, with TRBD1 identical over 8 bases. The CDR3 runs 14 residues. Germline CDR1 and CDR2: SGHRS and YFSETQ. After removal of 2 bases from V and 7 bases from J, the junction contained 7 bases not matched to a gene. The CDR3 loop reads CASSFAGGASGYTF. CDR3 in DNA: TGCGCCAGCAGCTTCGCAGGGGGCGCATCTGGCTACACCTTC.

This clone was seen a few times. This chain joins TRBV11-2 and TRBJ2-7; a weak D match, TRBD2 (5 bases). CDR3 length equals 15 residues. The V end was cut by 1 base, the J end by 6 bases, with 16 bases between. The V gene's germline CDR1 is SGHAT and CDR2 FQNNGV. The CDR3, as DNA: TGTGCCAGCAGCTTAGGAGGGCCGAAGACGGGCGAGCAGTACTTC. This gives the protein CASSLGGPKTGEQYF.

This sequence joins TRBV27 and TRBJ1-5, with 9 bases fitting TRBD1. The germline CDR1 and CDR2 sequences are MNHEY and SMNVEV (reference sequence). The CDR3 loop spans 14 amino acids. V lost 6 bases, J lost 11 bases, and 11 bases stayed unmatched. The CDR3 is CASSRDRVEGAQHF. The DNA of the CDR3 is TGTGCCAGCAGCCGGGACAGGGTCGAGGGAGCCCAGCATTTT.

The chain carries TRBV28 and TRBJ2-1, with 8 positions matching TRBD1. V trimming: 8 bases; J trimming: 5 bases; junction bases outside the gene matches: 11. The CDR3 is 15 residues long. CDR1 and CDR2 from the germline V gene are MDHEN and SYDVKM. The CDR3 region has the DNA TGTGCCAGCGGACTTCTACAGGGGGGTAACAATGAGCAGTTCTTC. Residues: CASGLLQGGNNEQFF.

The chain joins TRBV11-2 to TRBJ2-7; 10 bases align to TRBD1. Germline assignment: CDR1 SGHAT and CDR2 FQNNGV. The length of the CDR3 is 18 residues. V gave up 1 base and J gave up 1 base; unmatched junction bases: 10. CDR3 bases: TGTGCCAGCAGCTTAGCCCGCTGGACAGGGGGGCATTCCTACGAGCAGTACTTC. Translated, it gives CASSLARWTGGHSYEQYF.

This chain links TRBV7-2 with TRBJ1-2; perhaps TRBD1 as D (5 bases). Per germline, CDR1 SGHTA and CDR2 FQGNSA. V lost 2 bases and J lost 1, with 11 bases in between. The CDR3 has 15 amino acids. The CDR3 loop reads CASSLKGQVNYGYTF. For the CDR3, the DNA is TGTGCCAGCAGCTTAAAGGGGCAGGTTAACTATGGCTACACCTTC.

This chain links TRBV18 with TRBJ1-5, with a possible D match to TRBD1 (6 bases). The ends were cut back, 6 bases at V and 9 bases at J, with 24 bases in the middle. Germline-derived CDR1 and CDR2 are KGHSH and LQKENI. There are 16 residues in the CDR3. CDR3 residues: CASSPGTDSTTGPQHF. Here the CDR3 DNA reads TGTGCCAGCTCCCCCGGGACGGACAGCACCACGGGGCCCCAGCATTTT.

This clone was counted a few times. The gene calls are TRBV28 and TRBJ2-7, with D possibly being TRBD1 (6 bases). Germline V gene lookup returns CDR1 MDHEN and CDR2 SYDVKM. The CDR3 has 13 amino acids. The V gene lost 5 bases and the J gene lost 3 bases, with 11 bases spanning the gap. CDR3 residues: CASSHRDNYEQYF. DNA for the CDR3: TGTGCCAGCAGTCACCGGGACAACTACGAGCAGTACTTC.

The chain carries TRBV28 and TRBJ2-1, with 7 bases aligning to TRBD1. The junction had 5 bases not matched to a gene; V was cut back by 4 bases and J by 8 bases. From germline, CDR1 is MDHEN and CDR2 SYDVKM. CDR3 length equals 13 residues. The CDR3 loop reads CASSSQGVDEQFF. The CDR3 DNA follows: TGTGCCAGCAGTTCGCAGGGGGTAGATGAGCAGTTCTTC.

The chain recombines TRBV7-9 with TRBJ1-1; D is uncertain. Germline V CDR1 and CDR2: SEHNR, FQNEAQ (reference sequence). The CDR3 extends over 11 amino acids. Deletions cut 11 bases from V and 0 bases from J, with 7 bases between. CDR3 sequence (DNA): TGTGCCGGAGATATGAACACTGAAGCTTTCTTT. Its protein is CAGDMNTEAFF.

The chain has TRBV2 and TRBJ1-5; TRBD1 aligns across 9 bases. V lost 5 bases and J lost 0; bases outside the gene matches: 8. This CDR3 contains 17 residues. Germline-derived CDR1 and CDR2 are SNHLY and FYNNEI. The CDR3 sequence: CASSHRGLRDSNQPQHF. Here the CDR3 DNA reads TGTGCCAGCAGTCACAGGGGGCTACGGGATAGCAATCAGCCCCAGCATTTT.

This clone was recorded a few times. The genes are TRBV7-9 and TRBJ2-6; D unresolved. The germline V gene encodes CDR1 SEHNR and CDR2 FQNEAQ (reference sequence). The V gene lost 5 bases and the J gene lost 1 base, with 12 bases spanning the gap. The CDR3 length is 16 residues. The CDR3 coding sequence is TGTGCCAGCAGCCCCGCGTTACAGTCTGGGGCCAACGTCCTGACTTTC. It codes for CASSPALQSGANVLTF.

This clone was picked up a small number of times. The chain couples TRBV9 to TRBJ1-3, with a weak D call TRBD1 (5 bases). Trimming removed 3 bases from V and 10 bases from J, with 11 bases in between. There are 12 residues in the CDR3. CDR1 SGDLS and CDR2 YYNGEE come from the germline V gene. This CDR3 reads CASSALGGTIYF. The DNA of the CDR3 is TGTGCCAGCAGCGCTCTCGGGGGGACCATATATTTT. The full variable domain, in which reference TRBV9 and TRBJ1-3 provide the parts outside the CDR3, is DSGVTQTPKHLITATGQRVTLRCSPRSGDLSVYWYQQSLDQGLQFLIQYYNGEERAKGNILERFSAQQFPDLHSELNLSSLELGDSALYFCASSALGGTIYFGEGSWLTVV.

This clone has just a few counts. The J gene is TRBJ2-5, the V gene TRBV30; D gene unclear. Germline assignment: CDR1 GTSNPN and CDR2 SVGIG (reference sequence). There are 14 residues in the CDR3. The germline V and J ends were trimmed by 0 bases and 2 bases, with 10 bases remaining between them. CDR3: CAWSVVSLQETQYF. The DNA of the CDR3 is TGTGCCTGGAGTGTCGTGAGTTTACAAGAGACCCAGTACTTC.

Only a few counts were recorded for this clone. CDR3 nucleotide sequence: TGCGCCAGCAGCCAAGGACAGGAAAACATTCAGTACTTC. This gives the protein CASSQGQENIQYF. The chain recombines TRBV4-3 with TRBJ2-4; weak D call: TRBD1 (6 bases). CDR1 LGHNA and CDR2 YSLEER come from the germline V gene. This CDR3 comprises 13 residues. V was trimmed by 1 base and J by 5 bases, leaving 6 bases between them.

This clone was found a few times. Other nucleotide sequences from this sample produce the same CDR3. The gene calls are TRBV7-2 and TRBJ2-5, with 14 bases matching TRBD2. CDR1 SGHTA and CDR2 FQGNSA come from the germline V gene. The CDR3 is made up of 16 amino acids. The junction had 4 bases not matched to a gene; V was cut back by 4 bases and J by 3 bases. CDR3 region: CASSSQGLAGEETQYF. The CDR3 DNA sequence: TGTGCCAGCAGCTCTCAGGGACTAGCGGGAGAAGAGACCCAGTACTTC.

The J gene is TRBJ2-1, the V gene TRBV25-1; 7 positions match TRBD1. Trimming cost V 0 bases and J 11 bases; bases outside gene matches: 4. Per the germline V gene, CDR1 is MGHDK and CDR2 is SYGVNS. This CDR3 spans 13 amino acids. CDR3 DNA sequence: TGTGCCAGCAGTGAATATGGACAGGACAAGCAGTTCTTC. It is translated as CASSEYGQDKQFF.

V is TRBV28 and J is TRBJ1-2, with D perhaps matching TRBD1 (6 bases). V lost 5 bases and J lost 7, with 11 bases in between. The CDR3 has 12 amino acids. CDR1 is MDHEN and CDR2 is SYDVKM in the germline V gene. CDR3 amino acids: CASSRQDGGYTF. The CDR3 coding sequence is TGTGCCAGCAGTCGACAGGATGGTGGCTACACCTTC.

This clone occurred a few times. V gene TRBV19 combines with J gene TRBJ2-7, with TRBD1 as a possible D gene (6 bases). Germline lookup yields CDR1 LNHDA and CDR2 SQIVND (reference sequence). The ends were cut back, 5 bases at V and 3 bases at J, with 11 bases in the middle. The CDR3 runs 13 residues. The CDR3, as DNA: TGTGCCAGTAGTCGGGACAAGCTCTACGAGCAGTACTTC. Translation gives CASSRDKLYEQYF.